These 30 T cell receptor beta chains came from one sample sequenced in a study of cytomegalovirus exposure and HLA in healthy donors. Primers included in the PCR were 60 Vbeta and 13 Jbeta primers. Measured with immunoSEQ multiplex PCR; TCRdb has only the in-frame clones, and not every one. The sample has 150,000 to 180,000 clones; around 81% are singletons. The source material was PBMCs. Every receptor here comes from a woman in her thirties or forties in good health and CMV-seropositive.

This clone was detected a few times. The rearrangement links TRBV5-8 to TRBJ2-1; 10 nucleotides agree with TRBD2. CDR1 is SGHTS, CDR2 YDEGEE, per germline. The J segment lost 7 bases and the V segment lost 0 bases, leaving 4 bases of the junction unmatched. The CDR3 contains 15 residues. The CDR3 sequence is CASSLGTSGINEQFF. CDR3 nucleotides: TGTGCCAGCAGCTTGGGGACTAGCGGAATTAATGAGCAGTTCTTC.

J is TRBJ2-7 and V is TRBV19, with 11 bases that match TRBD2. Germline CDR1 LNHDA, CDR2 SQIVND (reference sequence). V dropped 7 bases and J dropped 6; count of bases not matched to a gene: 8. The CDR3 is made up of 14 amino acids. In DNA form, the CDR3 reads TGTGCCAGTACCGATCTAGCGGGAGGAGGCGAGCAGTACTTC. Protein: CASTDLAGGGEQYF.

The CDR3 protein is CASSLEGLGSNEQFF. The CDR3 DNA reads TGCGCCAGCAGCTTGGAAGGACTAGGGAGCAATGAGCAGTTCTTC. The chain links TRBV5-1 to TRBJ2-1; 7 nucleotides agree with TRBD2. Germline loops: CDR1 SGHRS, CDR2 YFSETQ. This CDR3 contains 15 residues. With V trimmed by 0 bases and J by 6 bases, 6 bases remained unmatched.

The chain recombines TRBV9 with TRBJ2-2; D possibly corresponds to TRBD2 (6 bases). Germline values: CDR1 SGDLS, CDR2 YYNGEE. V lost 0 bases, J lost 6 bases, and 12 bases lay in between. This CDR3 is 15 amino acids long. Here the CDR3 DNA reads TGTGCCAGCAGCGTAGCCGGGAGTGTGCCCGGGGAGCTGTTTTTT. Amino acids: CASSVAGSVPGELFF.

This clone was recorded a few times. The rearrangement links TRBV29-1 to TRBJ2-5, with TRBD1 matching 8 bases. V trimming: 3 bases; J trimming: 5 bases; junction bases outside the gene matches: 11. Germline values: CDR1 SQVTM, CDR2 ANQGSEA. CDR3 size: 15 residues. CDR3 coding DNA: TGCAGCGTTGACATGGACAGGGCCTACGGGGAGACCCAGTACTTC. Protein product: CSVDMDRAYGETQYF.

The chain has TRBV30 and TRBJ1-6, with D maybe TRBD1 (6 bases). V was cut by 2 bases and J by 7 bases, with 15 bases left in between. The CDR3 contains 15 residues. The germline V gene encodes CDR1 GTSNPN and CDR2 SVGIG (reference sequence). CDR3 nucleotides: TGTGCCTGGAGTTCCCCACAGGGCGTAAATTCACCCCTCCACTTT. This gives the protein CAWSSPQGVNSPLHF.

This sequence joins TRBV2 and TRBJ2-3; tentative D call: TRBD2 (5 bases). This CDR3 is built from 14 residues. V lost 8 bases and J 5 bases, leaving 17 bases between the germline ends. The germline V gene encodes CDR1 SNHLY and CDR2 FYNNEI. CDR3 sequence (DNA): TGTGCCAGCGGAGGACCGGCCGGCGAAGATACGCAGTATTTT. This sequence encodes CASGGPAGEDTQYF.

The CDR3 nucleotides read TGTGCCAGTAGTCGAGGGACATTCTACGAGCAGTACTTC. This encodes CASSRGTFYEQYF. J is TRBJ2-7 and V is TRBV19; possibly TRBD1 for D (6 bases). This CDR3 has 13 residues. V was clipped by 5 bases and J by 3 bases, with 11 bases between them. CDR1 and CDR2 (germline): LNHDA, SQIVND (reference sequence). Based on the CDR3 plus reference TRBV19 and TRBJ2-7, the full variable domain is DGGITQSPKYLFRKEGQNVTLSCEQNLNHDAMYWYRQDPGQGLRLIYYSQIVNDFQKGDIAEGYSVSREKKESFPLTVTSAQKNPTAFYLCASSRGTFYEQYFGPGTRLTVT.

The rearrangement joins TRBV7-9 to TRBJ2-7, with D possibly TRBD2 on 6 matching bases. Trimming removed 1 base from V and 3 bases from J, with 13 bases in between. This CDR3 region has 15 residues. Looked up from germline, CDR1 is SEHNR and CDR2 is FQNEAQ (reference sequence). As DNA, the CDR3 is TGTGCCAGCAGCTTAGGGGTTATGGGGGGCTACGAGCAGTACTTC. Its protein product is CASSLGVMGGYEQYF.

This chain joins TRBV5-6 and TRBJ2-2; 13 bases match TRBD2. Germline CDR1 SGHDT, CDR2 YYEEEE. There are 17 residues in the CDR3. V dropped 4 bases and J dropped 3; count of bases not matched to a gene: 6. DNA for the CDR3: TGTGCCAGCAGCAAACCGGGACTAGCGGGATACACCGGGGAGCTGTTTTTT. It translates to CASSKPGLAGYTGELFF. The full variable domain, its missing parts supplied by reference TRBV5-6 and TRBJ2-2, is DAGVTQSPTHLIKTRGQQVTLRCSPKSGHDTVSWYQQALGQGPQFIFQYYEEEERQRGNFPDRFSGHQFPNYSSELNVNALLLGDSALYLCASSKPGLAGYTGELFFGEGSRLTVL.

The rearrangement uses TRBV28 and TRBJ2-1; D perhaps matches TRBD2 (6 bases). V shed 6 bases and J shed 7 bases, with 16 bases lying between them. Per the germline V gene, CDR1 is MDHEN and CDR2 is SYDVKM. This CDR3 is built from 14 residues. The CDR3 is CASRDRGVGNEQFF. The CDR3 region has the DNA TGTGCCAGCAGGGACCGCGGGGTTGGGAATGAGCAGTTCTTC.

The rearrangement links TRBV5-4 to TRBJ2-3; 11 positions agree with TRBD2. This CDR3 spans 15 amino acids. J lost 8 bases, V lost 0 bases, and 5 bases had no gene match. Germline V CDR1 and CDR2: SGHNT, YYREEE (reference sequence). Here the CDR3 reads CASSLVSSGRSTQYF. CDR3 sequence (DNA): TGTGCCAGCAGCTTGGTTTCTAGCGGGAGGAGTACGCAGTATTTT. The full variable domain, with the rest looked up from reference TRBV5-4 and TRBJ2-3, is ETGVTQSPTHLIKTRGQQVTLRCSSQSGHNTVSWYQQALGQGPQFIFQYYREEENGRGNFPPRFSGLQFPNYSSELNVNALELDDSALYLCASSLVSSGRSTQYFGPGTRLTVL.

J is TRBJ1-2 and V is TRBV19; D is uncertain. The V and J ends lost 3 bases and 3 bases respectively, with 5 bases between them. Germline lookup yields CDR1 LNHDA and CDR2 SQIVND (reference sequence). CDR3 length: 12 amino acids. The DNA for the CDR3 is TGTGCCAGTAGTATTACTTACTATGGCTACACCTTC. It yields the protein CASSITYYGYTF.

The CDR3 bases are TGTGCCAGCAGTGCCATGACTAGCGGGAGGTCAGAGACCCAGTACTTC. It yields the protein CASSAMTSGRSETQYF. This chain links TRBV25-1 with TRBJ2-5; 13 bases agree with TRBD2. CDR1 is MGHDK, CDR2 SYGVNS, per germline. The CDR3 spans 16 residues. Losses at the gene ends were 4 bases for V and 4 bases for J; bases not matched to a gene: 6.

The chain employs TRBV5-1 and TRBJ2-7, with D tentatively TRBD2 (5 bases). Germline V gives CDR1 SGHRS, CDR2 YFSETQ. The CDR3 runs to 16 residues. Trimming shortened V by 6 bases and J by 2 bases, and 21 bases separated the two germline ends. CDR3: CASTWFTGGPTYEQYF. The CDR3 region has the DNA TGCGCCAGCACATGGTTCACGGGCGGGCCCACCTACGAGCAGTACTTC.

The chain combines TRBV27 with TRBJ2-1, with a possible D match to TRBD1 (6 bases). Trimming shortened V by 7 bases and J by 12 bases, and 16 bases separated the two germline ends. The CDR3 totals 12 residues. Germline lookup yields CDR1 MNHEY and CDR2 SMNVEV (reference sequence). CDR3 sequence reads: CASIWGPPWQFF. DNA of the CDR3: TGTGCCAGCATTTGGGGGCCACCGTGGCAGTTCTTC.

The rearrangement links TRBV30 to TRBJ2-7; TRBD1 aligns across 8 bases. Germline loops: CDR1 GTSNPN, CDR2 SVGIG (reference sequence). The CDR3 has 17 residues. Germline trimming cut 0 bases from V and 3 bases from J; bases unmatched to any gene: 13. The CDR3: CAWSVSGPGGAIYEQYF. CDR3 DNA sequence: TGTGCCTGGAGTGTAAGCGGGCCAGGGGGCGCCATCTACGAGCAGTACTTC.

V gene TRBV7-9 combines with J gene TRBJ2-1, with TRBD2 matching 10 bases. V trimming: 5 bases; J trimming: 0 bases; junction bases outside the gene matches: 1. Germline V gene data show CDR1 as SEHNR and CDR2 as FQNEAQ (reference sequence). The CDR3 loop spans 15 amino acids. The CDR3 DNA reads TGTGCCAGCAGCCGGACTAGCGGCTCCTACAATGAGCAGTTCTTC. This translates into CASSRTSGSYNEQFF.

This sequence joins TRBV2 and TRBJ1-2, with a weak D call TRBD1 (5 bases). The germline V gene has CDR1 SNHLY and CDR2 FYNNEI. The CDR3 sequence is 13 residues long. The V gene lost 8 bases and the J gene lost 5 bases, with 15 bases spanning the gap. CDR3 residues: CASVLGTRYGYTF. The CDR3 DNA follows: TGTGCCAGCGTCTTGGGGACTAGATATGGCTACACCTTC.

On this clone: At the DNA level, this CDR3 is encoded by other sequences in the same sample as well. V usage is TRBV28 and J usage is TRBJ1-5, with 9 bases matching TRBD1. The trim removed 6 bases at V and 7 bases at J, leaving 7 bases unmatched. Germline lookup yields CDR1 MDHEN and CDR2 SYDVKM. This CDR3 comprises 14 residues. Here the CDR3 DNA reads TGTGCCAGCAGGCCGGGACAGGGAGGGCAGCCCCAGCATTTT. This gives the protein CASRPGQGGQPQHF.

A few counts support this clone. This rearrangement joins TRBV25-1 to TRBJ1-2; the match to TRBD1 covers 9 bases. From germline, CDR1 is MGHDK and CDR2 SYGVNS. This CDR3 is 15 amino acids long. The V and J ends lost 4 bases and 4 bases, in that order; junction bases with no gene match: 7. Here the CDR3 reads CASSGPGQGGYGYTF. CDR3 DNA: TGTGCCAGCAGTGGACCGGGACAGGGTGGCTATGGCTACACCTTC.

The chain joins TRBV27 to TRBJ2-3, with a possible D match to TRBD1 (5 bases). V gave up 3 bases and J gave up 4 bases, with 11 bases separating them. Germline V gene data show CDR1 as MNHEY and CDR2 as SMNVEV (reference sequence). This CDR3 spans 14 amino acids. CDR3: CASSLWKGADTQYF. The CDR3 nucleotides read TGTGCCAGCAGTTTGTGGAAAGGGGCAGATACGCAGTATTTT.

The chain has TRBV5-6 and TRBJ2-7; a weak D match, TRBD1 (5 bases). Trimming stripped 4 bases from V and 0 bases from J, with 17 bases between. The CDR3 covers 16 residues. Germline CDR1 is SGHDT and CDR2 is YYEEEE. The CDR3 loop is CASSPLGAPASYEQYF. DNA for the CDR3: TGTGCCAGCAGCCCGCTTGGGGCTCCCGCCTCCTACGAGCAGTACTTC. Full variable domain (remainder filled in from reference TRBV5-6 and TRBJ2-7): DAGVTQSPTHLIKTRGQQVTLRCSPKSGHDTVSWYQQALGQGPQFIFQYYEEEERQRGNFPDRFSGHQFPNYSSELNVNALLLGDSALYLCASSPLGAPASYEQYFGPGTRLTVT.

DNA of the CDR3: TGTGCCAGCAGTGAAACCCTAGCGGGGGGGCAGGAGACCCAGTACTTC. Amino acid sequence: CASSETLAGGQETQYF. This chain connects TRBV2 to TRBJ2-5; 12 bases agree with TRBD2. The germline V gene encodes CDR1 SNHLY and CDR2 FYNNEI. The CDR3 spans 16 residues. V gave up 2 bases and J gave up 5 bases; unmatched junction bases: 6.

This rearrangement joins TRBV28 to TRBJ1-5; D uncertain. The ends were cut back, 10 bases at V and 0 bases at J, with 4 bases in the middle. Germline CDR1 reads MDHEN; CDR2 reads SYDVKM. This CDR3 is 11 amino acids long. Here the CDR3 reads CATSSNQPQHF. The CDR3 DNA sequence: TGTGCCACCTCTAGCAATCAGCCCCAGCATTTT.

V and J are TRBV7-3 and TRBJ2-1, with 9 bases aligning to TRBD2. Germline loops: CDR1 SGHTA, CDR2 FQGTGA. The CDR3 loop spans 16 amino acids. Losses at the gene ends were 0 bases for V and 6 bases for J; bases not matched to a gene: 6. CDR3 DNA sequence: TGTGCCAGCAGCTTAACGAGTAGCGGGAGCCGCAATGAGCAGTTCTTC. This codes for CASSLTSSGSRNEQFF.

This chain uses TRBV18 with TRBJ1-2, with a weak D call TRBD1 (5 bases). Germline V lookup: CDR1 KGHSH, CDR2 LQKENI. CDR3 length: 16 residues. Trimming left V 0 bases short and J 8 bases short, with 19 bases between. The CDR3 loop reads CASSPPSTGGASGYTF. CDR3 DNA sequence: TGTGCCAGCTCACCACCGAGCACAGGAGGGGCATCAGGCTACACCTTC.

This clone was detected only once. V is TRBV7-6 and J is TRBJ2-7; 8 nucleotides match TRBD1. The CDR3 sequence is 12 residues long. The trim removed 4 bases at V and 6 bases at J, leaving 2 bases unmatched. Germline CDR1 is SGHVS and CDR2 is FNYEAQ. CDR3 in amino acids: CASSSRGPEQYF. The CDR3 region has the DNA TGTGCCAGCAGCTCCAGGGGGCCCGAGCAGTACTTC.

The rearrangement links TRBV5-1 to TRBJ2-2; 8 bases map to TRBD2. J gave up 6 bases and V 1 base, and 8 bases lay outside the gene matches. Looked up from germline, CDR1 is SGHRS and CDR2 is YFSETQ. CDR3 length: 16 residues. CDR3 bases: TGCGCCAGCAGCTTGCTGGTCGGAGCGGGAGCCGGGGAGCTGTTTTTT. Translated: CASSLLVGAGAGELFF.

The V and J genes are TRBV14 and TRBJ2-1; 11 positions match TRBD2. Trimming cost V 4 bases and J 3 bases; bases outside gene matches: 2. This CDR3 has 15 amino acids. Germline V CDR1 and CDR2: SGHDN, FVKESK. The CDR3 sequence: CASSPTSGNYNEQFF. The CDR3 nucleotides read TGTGCCAGCAGCCCGACTAGCGGGAACTACAATGAGCAGTTCTTC.